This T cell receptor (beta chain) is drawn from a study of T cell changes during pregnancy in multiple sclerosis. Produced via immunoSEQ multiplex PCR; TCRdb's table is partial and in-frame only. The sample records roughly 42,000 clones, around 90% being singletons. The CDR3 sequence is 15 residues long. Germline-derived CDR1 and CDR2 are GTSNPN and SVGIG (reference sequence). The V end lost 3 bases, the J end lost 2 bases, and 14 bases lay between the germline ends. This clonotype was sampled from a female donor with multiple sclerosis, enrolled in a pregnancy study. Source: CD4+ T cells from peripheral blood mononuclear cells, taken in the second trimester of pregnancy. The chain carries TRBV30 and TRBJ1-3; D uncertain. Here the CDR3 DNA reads TGTGCCTGGAGCCGGTGGGGAGGGACTGGAAACACCATATATTTT. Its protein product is CAWSRWGGTGNTIYF.